This paragraph reports one TCR beta chain. The data are from a study of T cells in Graves' hyperthyroidism and ophthalmopathy. PBMCs were sourced from roughly 10 ml fresh peripheral blood. It was RNA transcripts that yielded the amplified TCR beta CDR3 regions. Carried out on the TCR CDR3, a first-round RT-PCR used the HTBI primer set. Each CDR3 protein is one row after TCRdb ran MiXCR on the multiplex PCR reads. The sample holds about 210,000 distinct CDR3 sequences, over 15% seen once. Looked up from germline, CDR1 is MDHEN and CDR2 is SYDVKM. This CDR3 has 15 residues. The J segment lost 10 bases and the V segment lost 6 bases, leaving 11 bases of the junction unmatched.

V is TRBV28 and J is TRBJ2-5; TRBD2 aligns across 13 bases. What was sequenced was blood. This TCR was sampled from a man between 45 and 60 years old with Graves' hyperthyroidism. The chain's CDR3 is CASSSGLAGESGQYF. The CDR3 DNA follows: TGTGCCAGCAGCTCTGGACTAGCGGGGGAGAGCGGCCAGTACTTC.